The 32 T cell receptor beta chains below were found in one sample sequenced in a study of tumor-infiltrating lymphocytes in localized non-small cell lung cancer. Repertoires were generated with immunoSEQ multiplex PCR, while TCRdb's copy carries only in-frame clones and drops some. This repertoire shows around 16,000 clones, 45% to 50% found once; its top ten account for about a sixth. The specimen was lung tumor tissue. These receptors all stem from a human donor with non-small cell lung cancer.

In its sample, this clone was seen a few times. The chain links TRBV4-2 to TRBJ2-1; D gene ambiguous. V lost 1 base, J lost 5 bases, and 9 bases lay in between. CDR1 and CDR2 (germline): LGHNA, YNFKEQ. This CDR3 region has 14 residues. CDR3 in DNA: TGTGCCAGCAGCCAAGCAGGTCACAACAATGAGCAGTTCTTC. This gives the protein CASSQAGHNNEQFF.

This clone showed up just a few times. The V call is TRBV20-1, the J call TRBJ2-3; D unclear. Germline V gives CDR1 DFQATT, CDR2 SNEGSKA (reference sequence). Trimming took 4 bases from V and 6 from J, leaving 8 bases between them. The CDR3 loop spans 11 amino acids. CDR3 loop: CSAILLDTQYF. The DNA of the CDR3 is TGCAGTGCTATCTTGTTGGATACGCAGTATTTT.

The chain is built from TRBV19 and TRBJ1-3, with D possibly being TRBD1 (6 bases). V was shortened by 5 bases and J by 8 bases, with 16 bases between the two germline ends. In germline, CDR1 is LNHDA, CDR2 SQIVND (reference sequence). This CDR3 contains 14 residues. In DNA, the CDR3 is TGTGCCAGTAGTTACGGGACACGCGGAGACACCATATATTTT. Translating it yields CASSYGTRGDTIYF.

V is TRBV28 and J is TRBJ2-7, with 14 bases that match TRBD2. The germline V gene encodes CDR1 MDHEN and CDR2 SYDVKM. J lost 4 bases, V lost 10 bases, and 9 bases had no gene match. This CDR3 has 15 amino acids. The CDR3 is CATDGGTSGGYEQYF. The DNA of the CDR3 is TGTGCCACCGACGGAGGGACTAGCGGGGGTTACGAGCAGTACTTC.

The chain employs TRBV27 and TRBJ2-7, with TRBD1 matching over 7 bases. Looked up from germline, CDR1 is MNHEY and CDR2 is SMNVEV (reference sequence). Trimming removed 5 bases from V and 3 bases from J; junction bases left unmatched: 1. This CDR3 contains 12 residues. The chain's CDR3 is CASSRQGYEQYF. The CDR3 DNA is TGTGCCAGCAGTCGACAGGGCTACGAGCAGTACTTC.

The chain employs TRBV4-1 and TRBJ2-7; TRBD2 agrees at 13 bases. The CDR3 is 15 residues long. With V trimmed by 4 bases and J by 3 bases, 3 bases remained unmatched. Germline V gives CDR1 MGHRA, CDR2 YSYEKL. In DNA form, the CDR3 reads TGCGCCAGCAGCCCTGGGACTAGCGGGGTCTACGAGCAGTACTTC. Its protein product is CASSPGTSGVYEQYF.

This rearrangement joins TRBV30 to TRBJ2-3; TRBD1 is a possible D gene (6 bases). CDR1 and CDR2 from the germline V gene are GTSNPN and SVGIG (reference sequence). This CDR3 has 14 amino acids. V gave up 4 bases and J gave up 12 bases, with 23 bases separating them. In nucleotides, the CDR3 is TGTGCCTGGATCAGGGGTTCTGGACCGGAATTACAGTATTTT. It encodes CAWIRGSGPELQYF.

The chain carries TRBV7-9 and TRBJ1-4; no firm D call. From germline, CDR1 is SEHNR and CDR2 FQNEAQ (reference sequence). With 0 bases removed from V and 5 bases from J, the gap between germline ends came to 22 bases. This CDR3 contains 19 residues. The chain's CDR3 is CASSLAVIGSAQRNEKLFF. CDR3 coding DNA: TGTGCCAGCAGCTTAGCGGTCATCGGGTCCGCCCAGAGAAATGAAAAACTGTTTTTT.

This clone is labeled as medium-sized. The V gene is TRBV5-4, the J gene TRBJ2-1, with a weak D call TRBD2 (6 bases). V was pared by 3 bases and J by 9 bases, with 10 bases between. The CDR3 sequence is 12 residues long. The germline V gene encodes CDR1 SGHNT and CDR2 YYREEE (reference sequence). CDR3 DNA: TGTGCCAGCAGCTACGAAGCGGGTGAGCAGTTCTTC. It yields the protein CASSYEAGEQFF.

At least ten counts were recorded for this clone. CDR3 residues: CASSEVSPLHF. The CDR3 bases are TGTGCCAGCAGTGAAGTTTCACCCCTCCACTTT. The chain has TRBV2 and TRBJ1-6, with D hard to call. Trimming took 1 base from V and 9 from J, leaving 1 base between them. The CDR3 is 11 residues long. Germline CDR1 reads SNHLY; CDR2 reads FYNNEI.

There are a few counts of this clone. The chain has TRBV7-9 and TRBJ2-1; D assignment may be TRBD1 or TRBD2 (5 bases each). Germline lookup yields CDR1 SEHNR and CDR2 FQNEAQ (reference sequence). The V end was cut by 6 bases, the J end by 10 bases, with 25 bases between. The CDR3 is 16 residues long. CDR3 coding DNA: TGTGCCAGCAGGTCTCCTCCGGGACGGCGCGTAGCAGAGCAGTTCTTC. The encoded protein is CASRSPPGRRVAEQFF. The whole variable domain, remainder taken from reference TRBV7-9 and TRBJ2-1, is DTGVSQNPRHKITKRGQNVTFRCDPISEHNRLYWYRQTLGQGPEFLTYFQNEAQLEKSRLLSDRFSAERPKGSFSTLEIQRTEQGDSAMYLCASRSPPGRRVAEQFFGPGTRLTVL.

This clone was recorded a few times. The V call is TRBV9, the J call TRBJ2-3, with D perhaps matching TRBD2 (7 bases). The V and J ends lost 4 bases and 5 bases respectively, with 14 bases between them. The length of the CDR3 is 14 residues. CDR1 and CDR2 from the germline V gene are SGDLS and YYNGEE. CDR3 sequence (DNA): TGTGCCAGCAGCCTGGGAGGGGGGAAAGATACGCAGTATTTT. Translated: CASSLGGGKDTQYF.

This clone showed up many times. The V and J genes are TRBV20-1 and TRBJ1-2; D remains unclear. This CDR3 spans 11 amino acids. Trimming removed 2 bases at V and 6 bases at J, with 7 bases between. Germline lookup yields CDR1 DFQATT and CDR2 SNEGSKA (reference sequence). CDR3 in amino acids: CSARLFDGYTF. The DNA for the CDR3 is TGCAGTGCTAGATTGTTTGATGGCTACACCTTC.

V and J are TRBV7-9 and TRBJ1-1; 7 positions agree with TRBD1. CDR3 length equals 12 residues. Germline lookup yields CDR1 SEHNR and CDR2 FQNEAQ (reference sequence). V lost 6 bases, J lost 10 bases, and 8 bases stayed unmatched. The CDR3 DNA reads TGTGCCAGCAGTTTACAGGGGTCGGGAGCTTTCTTT. Residues: CASSLQGSGAFF.

The chain is built from TRBV2 and TRBJ2-6; D is unresolved. The CDR3 length is 14 residues. Trimming took off 4 bases at V and 2 bases at J, with 6 bases between the two ends. CDR1 is SNHLY, CDR2 FYNNEI, per germline. CDR3 region: CASSGATGANVLTF. The CDR3 DNA follows: TGTGCCAGCAGTGGGGCTACTGGGGCCAACGTCCTGACTTTC.

The table lists this clone with a few counts. Other DNA variants within this sample encode the same CDR3. The V and J genes are TRBV6-5 and TRBJ1-3; a possible D gene is TRBD1 (5 bases). The CDR3 is made up of 15 amino acids. The V end lost 2 bases, the J end lost 0 bases, and 8 bases lay between the germline ends. Germline-derived CDR1 and CDR2 are MNHEY and SVGAGI. CDR3 loop: CASSYGALSGNTIYF. CDR3 nucleotide sequence: TGTGCCAGCAGTTACGGGGCTCTCTCTGGAAACACCATATATTTT.

This chain connects TRBV11-3 to TRBJ1-1; the D gene is possibly TRBD1 (6 bases). V was shortened by 5 bases and J by 1 base, with 17 bases between the two germline ends. Looked up from germline, CDR1 is SGHNT and CDR2 is YENEEA. The CDR3 loop spans 16 amino acids. The CDR3 DNA is TGTGCCAGCAGCGTCACGACAACAGGGACGAACACTGAAGCTTTCTTT. Amino acids: CASSVTTTGTNTEAFF.

The gene calls are TRBV12-5 and TRBJ2-5; tentative D call: TRBD1 (5 bases). This CDR3 comprises 18 residues. The V end lost 2 bases, the J end lost 4 bases, and 23 bases lay between the germline ends. Germline assignment: CDR1 LGHNT and CDR2 FRNRAP. Here the CDR3 reads CASGLIPDGQGRGETQYF. The CDR3 DNA reads as TGTGCTAGTGGTTTGATCCCGGACGGGCAGGGTAGAGGAGAGACCCAGTACTTC.

This clone was counted between two and nine times. The V call is TRBV28, the J call TRBJ2-6; D is unclear. Germline CDR1 reads MDHEN; CDR2 reads SYDVKM. V lost 0 bases, J lost 0 bases, and 6 bases lay in between. The CDR3 sequence is 16 residues long. CDR3 region: CASSLWLGSGANVLTF. The CDR3 DNA is TGTGCCAGCAGTTTATGGTTAGGCTCTGGGGCCAACGTCCTGACTTTC.

This chain connects TRBV6-6 to TRBJ2-2; 7 bases are shared with TRBD2. The ends lost 8 bases at V and 0 bases at J; junction bases unmatched: 6. The CDR3 contains 15 residues. From germline, CDR1 is MNHNY and CDR2 SVGAGI (reference sequence). The CDR3 DNA sequence: TGTGCCAGCGGGTACGGACTAGCGAACACCGGGGAGCTGTTTTTT. This sequence encodes CASGYGLANTGELFF.

In its sample, this clone was seen many times. The chain has TRBV6-5 and TRBJ1-2, with D perhaps matching TRBD1 (5 bases). Trimming took off 5 bases at V and 6 bases at J, with 10 bases between the two ends. Looked up from germline, CDR1 is MNHEY and CDR2 is SVGAGI. The length of the CDR3 is 12 residues. The CDR3 protein is CASSALGDGYTF. The DNA of the CDR3 is TGTGCCAGCAGTGCGCTGGGGGATGGCTACACCTTC.

This clone was seen more than once but under ten times. The J gene is TRBJ1-2, the V gene TRBV7-2, with no clear D. The CDR3 is 14 residues long. V dropped 5 bases and J dropped 1 base, with 11 bases sitting between them. Per germline, CDR1 SGHTA and CDR2 FQGNSA. The CDR3 nucleotides are TGTGCCAGCAGCACCACCGGGAATAACTATGGCTACACCTTC. Protein sequence: CASSTTGNNYGYTF.

The table lists this clone with a few counts. V and J are TRBV6-1 and TRBJ2-7; D may be TRBD1 (6 bases). In germline, CDR1 is MNHNS, CDR2 SASEGT. This CDR3 spans 15 amino acids. Trimming cost V 2 bases and J 0 bases, with 11 bases left between them. The CDR3 sequence is CASSELQGFSYEQYF. The CDR3 coding sequence is TGTGCCAGCAGTGAATTGCAGGGGTTCTCCTACGAGCAGTACTTC.

The V gene is TRBV11-2, the J gene TRBJ1-3; TRBD1 matches 10 bases. The V gene end was trimmed by 5 bases and the J gene end by 2 bases; junction bases not matched to a gene: 6. This CDR3 has 16 amino acids. The germline V gene has CDR1 SGHAT and CDR2 FQNNGV. CDR3 nucleotides: TGTGCCAGCAGCCCCGGACAGGGGGGCGCTGGAAACACCATATATTTT. Amino acids: CASSPGQGGAGNTIYF.

This clone was observed a few times. The chain combines TRBV13 with TRBJ2-3, with D possibly being TRBD1 (6 bases). CDR3 length: 15 amino acids. The germline V gene encodes CDR1 PRHDT and CDR2 FYEKMQ (reference sequence). V dropped 0 bases and J dropped 0 bases, with 7 bases sitting between them. Written as DNA, the CDR3 is TGTGCCAGCAGCTTAGGTCAGGGGAGCACAGATACGCAGTATTTT. Translation gives CASSLGQGSTDTQYF.

V usage is TRBV29-1 and J usage is TRBJ1-1, with D unclear. Trimming stripped 7 bases from V and 4 bases from J, with 25 bases between. The CDR3 has 16 residues. Germline V lookup: CDR1 SQVTM, CDR2 ANQGSEA. The CDR3 DNA reads TGCAGCGCCCGTTTGGACCCCCTTGGAGGGATCACTGAAGCTTTCTTT. Residues: CSARLDPLGGITEAFF.

This clone came up once. This chain joins TRBV7-2 and TRBJ1-2, with TRBD1 as a possible D gene (6 bases). Germline V gene data show CDR1 as SGHTA and CDR2 as FQGNSA. Trimming cost V 1 base and J 8 bases, with 14 bases left between them. CDR3 length: 14 residues. This CDR3 reads CASSLGPGAQGYTF. CDR3 bases: TGTGCCAGCAGCTTAGGCCCGGGGGCGCAGGGCTACACCTTC.

The sample holds a few counts of this clone. J is TRBJ1-1 and V is TRBV7-6; TRBD1 agrees at 10 bases. Germline V gene sequence: CDR1 SGHVS, CDR2 FNYEAQ. V dropped 4 bases and J dropped 1; count of bases not matched to a gene: 6. The CDR3 spans 16 residues. The CDR3 DNA reads as TGTGCCAGCAGCTCTCGACAGGGGGCATCGAACACTGAAGCTTTCTTT. Amino acid sequence: CASSSRQGASNTEAFF.

The rearrangement joins TRBV27 to TRBJ2-2; no clear D gene. Trimming pared 4 bases from V and 10 bases from J, leaving 16 bases between. Germline V gene sequence: CDR1 MNHEY, CDR2 SMNVEV (reference sequence). The CDR3 has 14 residues. The CDR3 here is CASSSSWPSEELFF. The CDR3 DNA sequence: TGTGCCAGCAGTTCCTCTTGGCCGTCCGAGGAGCTGTTTTTT.

The genes are TRBV6-1 and TRBJ1-5; D unclear. Germline V gives CDR1 MNHNS, CDR2 SASEGT. V was pared by 1 base and J by 0 bases, with 4 bases between. This CDR3 contains 14 residues. CDR3 amino acids: CASSEGNSNQPQHF. The CDR3 DNA is TGTGCCAGCAGTGAAGGGAATAGCAATCAGCCCCAGCATTTT.

V usage is TRBV5-1 and J usage is TRBJ1-6; TRBD1 might be the D (5 bases). The germline V gene encodes CDR1 SGHRS and CDR2 YFSETQ. Trimming cost V 0 bases and J 7 bases, with 17 bases left between them. This CDR3 spans 17 amino acids. For the CDR3, the DNA is TGCGCCAGCAGCTTGGGGTCGCCCGGGGCGGGAAATTCACCCCTCCACTTT. This codes for CASSLGSPGAGNSPLHF.

This clone was observed a single time. V is TRBV29-1 and J is TRBJ2-3; 8 bases line up with TRBD1. The CDR3 totals 14 residues. Germline CDR1 is SQVTM and CDR2 is ANQGSEA. With 3 bases clipped from V and 2 bases from J, the junction kept 4 bases outside the gene matches. The CDR3, as DNA: TGCAGCGTTGATGGGACAGGAACCACAGATACGCAGTATTTT. It codes for CSVDGTGTTDTQYF.